This TCR beta chain was identified during a study of regulatory T cells in long-lasting Graves disease. Study context: Antithyroid drug intake by newly diagnosed Graves' patients had lasted under 3 months.

iRepertoire HTBI primers and Arm-PCR of CDR3 regions built TCR beta libraries. TCRdb redid the calling of the multiplex PCR reads with MiXCR, one entry per CDR3 protein. Among 300,000 to 400,000 distinct CDR3 sequences listed, roughly 15% were seen once. Study-wide results and caveats: Persistent cases of Graves' showed reduced TCR diversity relative to newly diagnosed patients. There were preferences for TRBV28, TRBJ1-2 and TRBJ2-5 in persistent disease.

The length of the CDR3 is 15 residues. The J segment lost 0 bases and the V segment lost 5 bases, leaving 5 bases of the junction unmatched. Time point described: newly diagnosed GD, antithyroid drugs for less than 3 months. TCR sequences were obtained from RNA taken from PBMCs. In its sample, this clonotype was seen many times. Antigen: not known. Source: peripheral blood mononuclear cells (PBMCs), taken at new diagnosis, from a patient treated with antithyroid drugs. The V call is TRBV12-3 or TRBV12-4, the J call TRBJ1-1, with 8 bases matching TRBD1. The clonotype originates from a female donor with Graves disease. The CDR3 DNA reads TGTGCCAGCAGTCTCCGACAGGGGATGAACACTGAAGCTTTCTTT. Protein: CASSLRQGMNTEAFF.